The rows below give T cell receptor beta chains drawn from one sample of a study of shared clonotypes between healthy human individuals. Measured with immunoSEQ multiplex PCR; TCRdb has only the in-frame clones, and not every one. The table has about 1.5 million clones, roughly 95% seen once. Sequencing was carried out using naive CD4+ T cells sorted from blood. The receptors here all came from a man between 25 and 39 years old in good health. Each CDR3 is given with its conserved first and last residue. A D gene is named only where the DNA matches it firmly. A clone size is listed for some rows: how often the clone was seen (once, few, many), or a class if it is expanded.

13	.	TRBD2	TRBV6-6	TRBJ2-1	CATKRDTYNEQFF	TGTGCCACCAAGCGGGATACCTACAATGAGCAGTTCTTC
15	.	TRBD2	TRBV27	TRBJ2-7	CASSLRAGLTYEQYF	TGTGCCAGCAGTTTAAGGGCGGGACTAACCTACGAGCAGTACTTC
13	once	.	TRBV18	TRBJ1-1	CASSIKANTEAFF	TGTGCCAGCTCAATTAAGGCGAACACTGAAGCTTTCTTT
14	.	.	TRBV28	TRBJ1-4	CASSPGGLREKLFF	TGTGCCAGCAGTCCTGGGGGGCTGAGAGAAAAACTGTTTTTT
15	.	TRBD1	TRBV29-1	TRBJ2-3	CSTGRTGTQTDTQYF	TGCAGCACTGGAAGGACAGGGACACAAACAGATACGCAGTATTTT
14	.	.	TRBV7-9	TRBJ2-1	CASSFRDFDNEQFF	TGTGCCAGCAGCTTTAGGGACTTTGACAATGAGCAGTTCTTC
14	.	.	TRBV5-6	TRBJ2-5	CASSLATGKETQYF	TGTGCCAGCAGCTTGGCCACAGGGAAAGAGACCCAGTACTTC
16	.	.	TRBV27	TRBJ2-7	CASSEAAVPLFYEQYF	TGTGCCAGCAGTGAGGCAGCAGTCCCCCTTTTCTACGAGCAGTACTTC
14	.	.	TRBV27	TRBJ1-2	CASRPPDGIYGYTF	TGTGCCAGCAGGCCCCCTGACGGGATCTATGGCTACACCTTC
13	.	TRBD1	TRBV5-1	TRBJ2-5	CASRWDSQETQYF	TGCGCCAGCAGGTGGGACAGCCAAGAGACCCAGTACTTC
14	.	TRBD1	TRBV7-9	TRBJ1-2	CASSLFDRVDGYTF	TGTGCCAGCAGCTTATTCGACAGGGTTGACGGCTACACCTTC
14	.	.	TRBV19	TRBJ2-1	CASSISSLTNEQFF	TGTGCCAGTAGTATATCCAGCCTAACCAATGAGCAGTTCTTC
13	.	TRBD2	TRBV7-2	TRBJ2-1	CASSLLAGGEQFF	TGTGCCAGCAGCCTACTAGCGGGAGGTGAGCAGTTCTTC
15	once	.	TRBV4-1	TRBJ1-2	CASSQGSRLSYGYTF	TGCGCCAGCAGCCAAGGGAGCAGGCTGTCCTATGGCTACACCTTC
14	.	.	TRBV11-3	TRBJ2-2	CASSHLRVTGELFF	TGTGCCAGCAGCCATCTGAGGGTCACCGGGGAGCTGTTTTTT
16	.	TRBD1	TRBV29-1	TRBJ1-3	CSVAELGQGTGNTIYF	TGCAGCGTGGCCGAATTAGGACAGGGTACTGGAAACACCATATATTTT
18	.	TRBD1	TRBV7-8	TRBJ2-1	CASNQYTGTGVLWNEQFF	TGTGCCAGCAATCAATATACCGGGACAGGGGTCTTATGGAATGAGCAGTTCTTC
12	.	.	TRBV7-9	TRBJ2-3	CASSSPPDTQYF	TGTGCCAGCAGCTCCCCCCCAGATACGCAGTATTTT
13	.	.	TRBV9	TRBJ2-5	CASSVGLGETQYF	TGTGCCAGCAGCGTAGGGCTGGGGGAGACCCAGTACTTC
9	.	.	TRBV28	TRBJ2-7	CARRHEQYF	TGTGCCAGACGGCATGAGCAGTACTTC
16	.	.	TRBV27	TRBJ2-7	CASSFHGTGRSYEQYF	TGTGCCAGCAGTTTCCACGGGACTGGGAGATCCTACGAGCAGTACTTC
13	.	.	TRBV19	TRBJ2-7	CASKGDRSYEQYF	TGTGCCAGTAAAGGGGACCGCTCGTACGAGCAGTACTTC
16	.	.	TRBV7-6	TRBJ1-3	CASSLLGGSSGNTIYF	TGTGCCAGCAGTCTCCTCGGAGGGTCCTCTGGAAACACCATATATTTT
13	.	.	TRBV5-4	TRBJ1-3	CASSPPGENTIYF	TGTGCCAGCAGCCCCCCGGGGGAAAACACCATATATTTT
17	.	TRBD2	TRBV2	TRBJ2-7	CASRGKPGLAAHYEQYF	TGTGCCAGCAGGGGAAAACCGGGACTAGCGGCTCACTACGAGCAGTACTTC
14	.	.	TRBV12-5	TRBJ2-2	CASGLEPGIGELFF	TGTGCTAGTGGTTTGGAACCTGGCATCGGGGAGCTGTTTTTT
14	.	.	TRBV5-4	TRBJ2-3	CASSIGVSTDTQYF	TGTGCCAGCAGCATCGGAGTTAGCACAGATACGCAGTATTTT
14	.	.	TRBV6-6	TRBJ2-3	CASSYSKGSDTQYF	TGTGCCAGCAGTTACTCGAAGGGGTCAGATACGCAGTATTTT
11	once	.	TRBV6-1	TRBJ2-7	CASLASYEQYF	TGTGCCAGCTTGGCCTCCTACGAGCAGTACTTC
12	.	.	TRBV18	TRBJ2-7	CASSPPGTEQYF	TGTGCCAGCTCACCACCAGGGACCGAGCAGTACTTC
14	.	.	TRBV15	TRBJ1-2	CATSARHREGGYTF	TGTGCCACCAGCGCTCGTCACAGGGAAGGTGGCTACACCTTC
13	.	TRBD2	TRBV11-3	TRBJ2-1	CASSPGLVNEQFF	TGTGCCAGCAGCCCAGGACTAGTCAATGAGCAGTTCTTC